These 11 T cell receptor beta chains were all obtained from the same sample, sequenced in a study of metastatic and nonmetastatic thyroid tumors (dated by TCRdb to the early 2020s). No patient had received any treatment before thyroid surgery. Receptor amplification or capture employed PCR. The data were produced on an Illumina HiSeq 4000. TCRdb applied fastp at Q25 and MiXCR to the public reads, then kept only in-frame beta chains. The sample records some 30,000 clones, roughly 29% of which are singletons. The ten largest clones represent around 30% of the sample. The sample consisted of blood. The receptors originated from a female donor with papillary thyroid cancer or a benign thyroid nodule (not recorded which). Some clones in this sample may be carry-over from other donors' samples.

This chain connects TRBV2 to TRBJ1-1; perhaps TRBD1 as D (6 bases). The CDR3 extends over 12 amino acids. The germline V gene has CDR1 SNHLY and CDR2 FYNNEI. Trimming removed 5 bases from V and 8 bases from J, with 12 bases in between. CDR3 region: CASSPNRVEAFF. Written as DNA, the CDR3 is TGTGCCAGCAGTCCAAACAGGGTCGAAGCTTTCTTT.

The genes are TRBV6-1 and TRBJ2-1, with TRBD2 matching over 15 bases. With 4 bases clipped from V and 10 bases from J, the junction kept 8 bases outside the gene matches. CDR1 and CDR2 from the germline V gene are MNHNS and SASEGT. The CDR3 totals 16 residues. CDR3 region: CASSVGLAGGPPEQFF. The CDR3, as DNA: TGTGCCAGCAGTGTAGGACTAGCGGGAGGGCCTCCCGAGCAGTTCTTC.

The rearrangement uses TRBV5-6 and TRBJ1-2; 7 bases line up with TRBD1. Trimming cost V 2 bases and J 6 bases; bases outside gene matches: 10. Germline V gene lookup returns CDR1 SGHDT and CDR2 YYEEEE. The CDR3 totals 15 residues. This CDR3 reads CASSFRLTGLDGYTF. Written as DNA, the CDR3 is TGTGCCAGCAGCTTCCGTCTGACAGGGCTGGATGGCTACACCTTC. Variable domain in full (rest from reference TRBV5-6 and TRBJ1-2): DAGVTQSPTHLIKTRGQQVTLRCSPKSGHDTVSWYQQALGQGPQFIFQYYEEEERQRGNFPDRFSGHQFPNYSSELNVNALLLGDSALYLCASSFRLTGLDGYTFGSGTRLTVV.

This clone appeared once. The gene calls are TRBV7-8 and TRBJ1-2, with unresolved D. Trimming took off 7 bases at V and 8 bases at J, with 17 bases between the two ends. Germline V gives CDR1 SGHVS, CDR2 FQNEAQ. The CDR3 sequence is 13 residues long. Here the CDR3 reads CASTRRGARGYTF. CDR3 DNA sequence: TGTGCCAGCACCCGTCGAGGCGCGAGGGGCTACACCTTC.

There are a few counts of this clone. V and J are TRBV6-1 and TRBJ2-7, with a weak D call TRBD2 (5 bases). This CDR3 spans 15 amino acids. CDR1 MNHNS and CDR2 SASEGT come from the germline V gene. With 6 bases removed from V and 0 bases from J, the gap between germline ends came to 15 bases. Here the CDR3 reads CASSASRGASYEQYF. The DNA for the CDR3 is TGTGCCAGCAGCGCCAGTCGGGGTGCCTCCTACGAGCAGTACTTC.

This clone was observed a single time. The chain is built from TRBV11-2 and TRBJ1-6, with 7 bases fitting TRBD1. The ends lost 0 bases at V and 9 bases at J; junction bases unmatched: 5. The CDR3 covers 15 residues. Looked up from germline, CDR1 is SGHAT and CDR2 is FQNNGV. As DNA, the CDR3 is TGTGCCAGCAGCTTAGATCCAGGGGGGTTTTCACCCCTCCACTTT. Its translation is CASSLDPGGFSPLHF.

V gene TRBV20-1 combines with J gene TRBJ2-3, with TRBD2 identical over 8 bases. CDR3 length: 15 amino acids. Losses at the gene ends were 1 base for V and 0 bases for J; bases not matched to a gene: 3. CDR1 DFQATT and CDR2 SNEGSKA come from the germline V gene (reference sequence). CDR3 DNA sequence: TGCAGTGCTAGAGGAGCGGGAGTAAGCACAGATACGCAGTATTTT. This gives the protein CSARGAGVSTDTQYF.

The V call is TRBV14, the J call TRBJ2-7; 7 bases agree with TRBD1. V shed 4 bases and J 4 bases; nucleotides not matched to a gene: 10. Germline CDR1 SGHDN, CDR2 FVKESK. This CDR3 contains 15 residues. For the CDR3, the DNA is TGTGCCAGCAGCCCGACCCCGTACAGGGGATACGAGCAGTACTTC. Protein product: CASSPTPYRGYEQYF. Full variable domain (missing parts from reference TRBV14 and TRBJ2-7): EAGVTQFPSHSVIEKGQTVTLRCDPISGHDNLYWYRRVMGKEIKFLLHFVKESKQDESGMPNNRFLAERTGGTYSTLKVQPAELEDSGVYFCASSPTPYRGYEQYFGPGTRLTVT.

This chain uses TRBV7-2 with TRBJ2-7, with 9 bases that match TRBD1. The CDR3 is 14 amino acids. In germline, CDR1 is SGHTA, CDR2 FQGNSA. J lost 2 bases, V lost 1 base, and 0 bases had no gene match. The CDR3 reads CASSLDRGPYEQYF. CDR3 nucleotide sequence: TGTGCCAGCAGCTTAGACAGGGGGCCCTACGAGCAGTACTTC.

This clone appeared many times. The chain carries TRBV29-1 and TRBJ2-3, with D perhaps TRBD1 (5 bases). The germline V gene encodes CDR1 SQVTM and CDR2 ANQGSEA. This CDR3 is 11 amino acids long. The V and J ends lost 8 bases and 5 bases respectively, with 11 bases between them. CDR3 DNA: TGCAGCTGTGGGGCCCAAGATACGCAGTATTTT. It codes for CSCGAQDTQYF.

In this sample, this clone is medium-sized (0.01 to 0.1%). The chain couples TRBV28 to TRBJ2-1; TRBD2 agrees at 8 bases. The CDR3 length is 19 residues. In germline, CDR1 is MDHEN, CDR2 SYDVKM. V was pared by 4 bases and J by 3 bases, with 17 bases of the junction left unmatched. The chain's CDR3 is CASSSGSHPAGDLYNEQFF. The DNA of the CDR3 is TGTGCCAGCAGTTCGGGCAGCCACCCAGCGGGAGATCTCTACAATGAGCAGTTCTTC.